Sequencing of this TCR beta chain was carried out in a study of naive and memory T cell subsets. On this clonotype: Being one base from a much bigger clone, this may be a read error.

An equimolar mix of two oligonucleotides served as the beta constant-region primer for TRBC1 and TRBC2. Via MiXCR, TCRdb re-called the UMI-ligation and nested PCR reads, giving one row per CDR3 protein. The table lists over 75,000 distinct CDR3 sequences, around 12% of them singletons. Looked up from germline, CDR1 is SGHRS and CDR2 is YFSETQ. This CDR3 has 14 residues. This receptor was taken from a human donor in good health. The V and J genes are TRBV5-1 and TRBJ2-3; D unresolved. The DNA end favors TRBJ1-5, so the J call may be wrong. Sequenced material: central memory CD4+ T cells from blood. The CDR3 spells CASGRLAGTDTQHF. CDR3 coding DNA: TGCGCCAGCGGGCGGCTAGCGGGCACAGATACGCAGCATTTT.